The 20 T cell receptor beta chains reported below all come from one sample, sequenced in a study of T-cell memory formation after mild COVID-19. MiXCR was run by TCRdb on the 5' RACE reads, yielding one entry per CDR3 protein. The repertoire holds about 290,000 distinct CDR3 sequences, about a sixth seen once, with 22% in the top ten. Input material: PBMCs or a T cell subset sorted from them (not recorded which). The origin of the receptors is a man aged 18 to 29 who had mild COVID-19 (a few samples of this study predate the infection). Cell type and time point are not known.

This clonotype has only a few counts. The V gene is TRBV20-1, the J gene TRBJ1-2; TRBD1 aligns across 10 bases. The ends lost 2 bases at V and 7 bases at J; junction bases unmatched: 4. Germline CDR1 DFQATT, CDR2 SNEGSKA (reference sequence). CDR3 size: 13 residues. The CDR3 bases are TGCAGTGCTAGACCGGGACAGGGGTTTGGCTACACCTTC. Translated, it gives CSARPGQGFGYTF.

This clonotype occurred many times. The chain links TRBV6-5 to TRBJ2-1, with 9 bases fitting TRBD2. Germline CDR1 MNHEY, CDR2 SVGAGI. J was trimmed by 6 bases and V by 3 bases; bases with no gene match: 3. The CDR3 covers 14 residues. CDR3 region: CASSYAGGLNEQFF. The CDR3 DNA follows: TGTGCCAGCAGTTATGCGGGGGGGCTCAATGAGCAGTTCTTC.

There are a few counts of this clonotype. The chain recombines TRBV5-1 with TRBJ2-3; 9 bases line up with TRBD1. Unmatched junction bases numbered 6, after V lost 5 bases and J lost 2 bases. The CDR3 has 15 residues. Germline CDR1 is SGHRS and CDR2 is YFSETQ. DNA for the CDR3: TGCGCCAGCAGGGGGACAGGGTACTTCACAGATACGCAGTATTTT. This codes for CASRGTGYFTDTQYF.

The CDR3 spells CASSQEAAGGLDTQYF. The CDR3 DNA reads as TGCGCCAGCAGCCAAGAGGCAGCGGGGGGGTTAGATACGCAGTATTTT. The chain carries TRBV4-1 and TRBJ2-3; 10 nucleotides align to TRBD2. The germline V gene has CDR1 MGHRA and CDR2 YSYEKL. Trimming cost V 0 bases and J 5 bases; bases outside gene matches: 5. The CDR3 spans 16 residues.

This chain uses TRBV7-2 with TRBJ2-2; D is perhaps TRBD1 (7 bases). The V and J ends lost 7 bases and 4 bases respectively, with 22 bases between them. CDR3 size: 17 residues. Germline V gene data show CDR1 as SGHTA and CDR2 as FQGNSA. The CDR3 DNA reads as TGTGCCAGCACCGAGGGGTGGAGGGGGCGAGGCACCGGGGAGCTGTTTTTT. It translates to CASTEGWRGRGTGELFF.

The CDR3: CASSVSGQNQAFF. Here the CDR3 DNA reads TGTGCCAGCAGCGTAAGCGGACAGAACCAAGCTTTCTTT. J is TRBJ1-1 and V is TRBV9; possible D gene TRBD1, 6 bases. This CDR3 spans 13 amino acids. CDR1 is SGDLS and CDR2 is YYNGEE in the germline V gene. V dropped 1 base and J dropped 9 bases, with 13 bases sitting between them.

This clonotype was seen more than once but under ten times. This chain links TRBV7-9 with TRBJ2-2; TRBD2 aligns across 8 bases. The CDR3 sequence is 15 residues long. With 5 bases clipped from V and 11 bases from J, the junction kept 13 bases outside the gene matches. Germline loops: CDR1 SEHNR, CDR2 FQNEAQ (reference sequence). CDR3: CASSETSATPPELFF. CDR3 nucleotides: TGTGCCAGCAGCGAGACTAGCGCCACGCCTCCAGAGCTGTTTTTT.

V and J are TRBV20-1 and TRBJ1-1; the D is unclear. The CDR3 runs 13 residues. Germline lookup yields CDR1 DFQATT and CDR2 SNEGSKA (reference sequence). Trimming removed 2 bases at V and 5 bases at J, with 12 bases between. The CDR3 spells CSARRFAQTEAFF. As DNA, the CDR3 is TGCAGTGCTAGAAGGTTCGCGCAGACTGAAGCTTTCTTT.

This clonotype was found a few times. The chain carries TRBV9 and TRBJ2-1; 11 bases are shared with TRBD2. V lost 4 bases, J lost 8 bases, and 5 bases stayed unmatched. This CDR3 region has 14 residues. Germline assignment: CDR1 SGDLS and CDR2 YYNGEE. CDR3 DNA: TGTGCCAGCAGCTTCGAGACTAGCGGGGATGAGCAGTTCTTC. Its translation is CASSFETSGDEQFF.

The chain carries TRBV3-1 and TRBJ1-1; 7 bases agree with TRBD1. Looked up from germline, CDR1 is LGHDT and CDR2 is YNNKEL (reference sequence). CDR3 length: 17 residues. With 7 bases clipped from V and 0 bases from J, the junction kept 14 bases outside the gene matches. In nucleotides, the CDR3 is TGTGCCAGCACCAGAACGGGGATGGGACAGATGAACACTGAAGCTTTCTTT. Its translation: CASTRTGMGQMNTEAFF.

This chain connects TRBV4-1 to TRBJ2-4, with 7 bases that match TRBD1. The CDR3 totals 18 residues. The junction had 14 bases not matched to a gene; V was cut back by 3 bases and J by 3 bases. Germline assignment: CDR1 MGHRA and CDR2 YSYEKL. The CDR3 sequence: CASSHGDRGPLFKNIQYF. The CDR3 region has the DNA TGCGCCAGCAGCCATGGGGATAGGGGGCCCCTTTTCAAAAACATTCAGTACTTC.

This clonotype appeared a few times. The chain's CDR3 is CASSPGPTGYEQYF. The DNA for the CDR3 is TGTGCCAGCTCACCGGGTCCCACCGGCTACGAGCAGTACTTC. The rearrangement joins TRBV18 to TRBJ2-7; D is undetermined. The CDR3 loop spans 14 amino acids. Deletions cut 3 bases from V and 3 bases from J, with 12 bases between. The germline CDR1 and CDR2 sequences are KGHSH and LQKENI.

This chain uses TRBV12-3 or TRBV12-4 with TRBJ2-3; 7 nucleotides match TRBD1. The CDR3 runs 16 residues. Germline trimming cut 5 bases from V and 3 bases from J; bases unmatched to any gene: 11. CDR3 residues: CASSEPTGARTDTQYF. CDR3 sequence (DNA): TGTGCCAGCAGTGAGCCCACAGGGGCCAGGACAGATACGCAGTATTTT.

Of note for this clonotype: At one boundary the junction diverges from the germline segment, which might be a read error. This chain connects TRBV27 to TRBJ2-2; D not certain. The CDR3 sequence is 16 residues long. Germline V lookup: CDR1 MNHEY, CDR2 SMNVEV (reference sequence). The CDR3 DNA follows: TGTGCCAGCAGACGATCTTCGGGTGGTGGCTACAATAAGCTGATTTTT. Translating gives CASRRSSGGGYNKLIF.

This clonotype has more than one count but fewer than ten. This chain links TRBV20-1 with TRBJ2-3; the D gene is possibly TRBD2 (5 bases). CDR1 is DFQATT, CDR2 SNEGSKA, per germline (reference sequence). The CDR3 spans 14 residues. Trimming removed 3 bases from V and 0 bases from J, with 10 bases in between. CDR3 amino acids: CSASARVSTDTQYF. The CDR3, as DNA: TGCAGTGCTAGTGCGCGGGTTAGCACAGATACGCAGTATTTT.

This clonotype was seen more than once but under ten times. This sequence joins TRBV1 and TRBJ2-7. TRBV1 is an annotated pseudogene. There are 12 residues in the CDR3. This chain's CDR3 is CTSSQDLSEQYF. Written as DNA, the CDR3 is TGCACCAGCAGCCAAGATCTGTCCGAGCAGTACTTC.

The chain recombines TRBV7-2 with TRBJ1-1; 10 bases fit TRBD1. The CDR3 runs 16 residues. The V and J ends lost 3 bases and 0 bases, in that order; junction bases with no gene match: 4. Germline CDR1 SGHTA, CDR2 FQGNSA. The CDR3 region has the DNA TGTGCCAGCAGCTTCGCTGGGACAGGGGTGAACACTGAAGCTTTCTTT. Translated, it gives CASSFAGTGVNTEAFF.

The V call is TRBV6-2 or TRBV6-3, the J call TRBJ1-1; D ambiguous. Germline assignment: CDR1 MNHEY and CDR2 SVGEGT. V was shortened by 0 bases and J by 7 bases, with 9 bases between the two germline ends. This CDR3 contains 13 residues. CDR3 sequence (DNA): TGTGCCAGCAGTTACTCTGGGATTAGTGAAGCTTTCTTT. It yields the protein CASSYSGISEAFF.

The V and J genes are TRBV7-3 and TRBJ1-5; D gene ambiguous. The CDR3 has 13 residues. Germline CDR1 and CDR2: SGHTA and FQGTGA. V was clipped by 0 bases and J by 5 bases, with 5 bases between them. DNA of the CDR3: TGTGCCAGCAGCTTAACACCTCATCAGCCCCAGCATTTT. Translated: CASSLTPHQPQHF.

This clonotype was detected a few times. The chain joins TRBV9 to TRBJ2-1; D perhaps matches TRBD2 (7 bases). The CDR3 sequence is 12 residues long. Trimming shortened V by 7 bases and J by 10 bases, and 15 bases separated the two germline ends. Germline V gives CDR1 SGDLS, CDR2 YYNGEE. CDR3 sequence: CASAGAGREQFF. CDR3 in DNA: TGTGCCAGCGCGGGGGCTGGACGGGAGCAGTTCTTC.